These 16 T cell receptor beta chains originate from one sample sequenced in a study of cytomegalovirus exposure and HLA in healthy donors. Primers for the PCR totalled 60 Vbeta and 13 Jbeta. Sequenced by immunoSEQ multiplex PCR; TCRdb stores in-frame clones only, minus some. This table has roughly 100,000 clones, roughly 82% appearing once. The specimen was PBMCs. Every receptor here comes from a man between 50 and 59 years old in good health and CMV-seronegative.

The chain links TRBV4-1 to TRBJ2-3; TRBD1 might be the D (6 bases). The CDR3 is 15 residues long. The germline V and J ends were trimmed by 3 bases and 7 bases, with 17 bases remaining between them. The germline V gene encodes CDR1 MGHRA and CDR2 YSYEKL. CDR3 region: CASSHTGTSVYTQYF. The CDR3 region has the DNA TGCGCCAGCAGCCACACCGGGACATCTGTGTATACGCAGTATTTT.

This clone has just one count. A read error may produce the germline difference seen at one junction end. The chain links TRBV7-3 to TRBJ2-1; 11 nucleotides line up with TRBD2. The CDR3 totals 13 residues. Per the germline V gene, CDR1 is SGHTA and CDR2 is FQGTGA. The CDR3 loop is CASSLGLAGGIIF. The CDR3 DNA sequence: TGTGCCAGCAGCTTAGGCCTAGCGGGGGGTATCATCTTC.

This clone is a singleton in its sample. This chain connects TRBV19 to TRBJ2-7; 7 bases map to TRBD2. CDR3 size: 16 residues. From germline, CDR1 is LNHDA and CDR2 SQIVND (reference sequence). The J segment lost 6 bases and the V segment lost 1 base, leaving 12 bases of the junction unmatched. The CDR3 coding sequence is TGTGCCAGTAGTATAGCAGCGGGAATTGAATCCCGCGAGCAGTACTTC. The encoded protein is CASSIAAGIESREQYF.

The chain couples TRBV4-1 to TRBJ2-4, with TRBD2 matching over 9 bases. CDR3 length equals 17 residues. V shed 4 bases and J 0 bases; nucleotides not matched to a gene: 7. Germline CDR1 reads MGHRA; CDR2 reads YSYEKL. DNA of the CDR3: TGCGCCAGCAGCCCTACACTAGCGGGTATAGCCAAAAACATTCAGTACTTC. Its protein product is CASSPTLAGIAKNIQYF.

This chain joins TRBV7-9 and TRBJ1-4; D unclear. Trimming took off 5 bases at V and 7 bases at J, with 17 bases between the two ends. The CDR3 extends over 15 amino acids. CDR1 is SEHNR, CDR2 FQNEAQ, per germline (reference sequence). CDR3 coding DNA: TGTGCCAGCAGCCTACCGGATCCGGGTAGTGAAAAACTGTTTTTT. Encoded protein: CASSLPDPGSEKLFF. The whole variable domain, remainder taken from reference TRBV7-9 and TRBJ1-4, is DTGVSQNPRHKITKRGQNVTFRCDPISEHNRLYWYRQTLGQGPEFLTYFQNEAQLEKSRLLSDRFSAERPKGSFSTLEIQRTEQGDSAMYLCASSLPDPGSEKLFFGSGTQLSVL.

This chain connects TRBV15 to TRBJ2-1, with D possibly matching TRBD1 (6 bases). CDR3 length equals 15 residues. The V gene lost 0 bases and the J gene lost 4 bases, with 10 bases spanning the gap. Germline lookup yields CDR1 LNHNV and CDR2 YYDKDF (reference sequence). DNA for the CDR3: TGTGCCACCAGCAGAGAACAGGGCACGTACAATGAGCAGTTCTTC. Protein: CATSREQGTYNEQFF.

The chain carries TRBV9 and TRBJ1-3; D is unclear. This CDR3 has 17 amino acids. Germline V gene sequence: CDR1 SGDLS, CDR2 YYNGEE. V gave up 2 bases and J gave up 0 bases, with 15 bases separating them. The CDR3 reads CASSVIVMSPSGNTIYF. The CDR3 bases are TGTGCCAGCAGCGTCATAGTTATGAGTCCCTCTGGAAACACCATATATTTT.

The rearrangement uses TRBV19 and TRBJ2-7; tentative D call: TRBD1 (5 bases). Germline CDR1 reads LNHDA; CDR2 reads SQIVND (reference sequence). The CDR3 spans 13 residues. V was shortened by 5 bases and J by 1 base, with 9 bases between the two germline ends. The CDR3 DNA is TGTGCCAGTAGTTTGGGGCCTTCCTACGAGCAGTACTTC. Protein product: CASSLGPSYEQYF.

The rearrangement joins TRBV14 to TRBJ2-7, with a weak D call TRBD2 (6 bases). The CDR3 runs 12 residues. CDR1 and CDR2 from the germline V gene are SGHDN and FVKESK. Between the trimmed V and J ends, which lost 4 bases and 3 bases, there was a span of 7 bases. DNA of the CDR3: TGTGCCAGCAGCCCGGGACTCTACGAGCAGTACTTC. Encoded protein: CASSPGLYEQYF.

This clone was seen a single time. V gene TRBV4-1 combines with J gene TRBJ1-5, with a possible D match to TRBD1 (5 bases). This CDR3 comprises 15 residues. The ends were cut back, 0 bases at V and 7 bases at J, with 13 bases in the middle. Germline V lookup: CDR1 MGHRA, CDR2 YSYEKL. DNA for the CDR3: TGCGCCAGCAGCCAAGATCAAGCAGGGTGGCAGCCCCAGCATTTT. Translated: CASSQDQAGWQPQHF.

The chain recombines TRBV11-2 with TRBJ2-3, with 11 positions matching TRBD2. V trimming: 1 base; J trimming: 4 bases; junction bases outside the gene matches: 4. The CDR3 has 16 residues. Germline CDR1 SGHAT, CDR2 FQNNGV. Here the CDR3 DNA reads TGTGCCAGCAGCTTAGTGGGTAGCGGGAGGGCAGATACGCAGTATTTT. This codes for CASSLVGSGRADTQYF.

This clone was detected only once. The chain carries TRBV5-1 and TRBJ1-3; weak D call: TRBD1 (6 bases). V was cut by 1 base and J by 2 bases, with 19 bases left in between. The germline gives CDR1 SGHRS, CDR2 YFSETQ. The CDR3 contains 18 residues. The CDR3 DNA is TGCGCCAGCAGCTTGATATCGGGGGGCGCAGGTCCTGGAAACACCATATATTTT. As protein: CASSLISGGAGPGNTIYF.

This chain joins TRBV30 and TRBJ1-2; no clear D. V was cut by 2 bases and J by 5 bases, with 12 bases left in between. The CDR3 is 13 amino acids. Germline V gene sequence: CDR1 GTSNPN, CDR2 SVGIG (reference sequence). In DNA, the CDR3 is TGTGCCTGGAGTCCAGGAGGTCTTTATGGCTACACCTTC. This gives the protein CAWSPGGLYGYTF.

As to this clone: One junction end disagrees with the germline gene, perhaps due to a read error. J is TRBJ2-2 and V is TRBV7-7; the D gene is possibly TRBD1 (5 bases). The CDR3 runs to 16 residues. Germline V CDR1 and CDR2: SSHAT, FNYEAQ (reference sequence). The CDR3 is CASSPLGSQGTGELFF. CDR3 in DNA: TGTGCTAGCAGCCCCCTCGGTAGTCAGGGCACCGGGGAGCTGTTTTTT.

V gene TRBV6-1 combines with J gene TRBJ2-5, with a weak D call TRBD1 (6 bases). Looked up from germline, CDR1 is MNHNS and CDR2 is SASEGT. CDR3 length: 15 amino acids. Between the trimmed V and J ends, which lost 0 bases and 5 bases, there was a span of 13 bases. CDR3 sequence (DNA): TGTGCCAGCAGTGAAGCGGGGCAGGGGCCGGAGACCCAGTACTTC. This gives the protein CASSEAGQGPETQYF.

The V and J genes are TRBV13 and TRBJ2-5; D may be TRBD1 (5 bases). V lost 3 bases and J lost 2, with 10 bases in between. CDR1 is PRHDT, CDR2 FYEKMQ, per germline (reference sequence). The CDR3 has 14 residues. The CDR3 DNA reads as TGTGCCAGCAGCTTGAAGGGGCGGCAAGAGACCCAGTACTTC. It translates to CASSLKGRQETQYF. The full variable domain, with the rest looked up from reference TRBV13 and TRBJ2-5, is AAGVIQSPRHLIKEKRETATLKCYPIPRHDTVYWYQQGPGQDPQFLISFYEKMQSDKGSIPDRFSAQQFSDYHSELNMSSLELGDSALYFCASSLKGRQETQYFGPGTRLLVL.